These 15 T cell receptor beta chains were all obtained from the same sample, sequenced in a study of regulatory T cells in long-lasting Graves disease. CDR3 regions were amplified by Arm-PCR using iRepertoire HTBI primers to build TCR beta libraries. TCRdb re-called the multiplex PCR reads with MiXCR, one entry per CDR3 protein. The profile shows approximately 400,000 distinct CDR3 sequences, about 16% of them singletons. Time point: newly diagnosed GD, antithyroid drugs for less than 3 months. The TCR library used RNA extracted from PBMCs. The source was peripheral blood mononuclear cells (PBMCs), collected at new diagnosis, from a patient treated with antithyroid drugs. The receptors shown here come from a female donor with Graves disease.

On this clonotype itself: This likely stems from a read error, as it lies one base from a far larger clone. The chain links TRBV29-1 to TRBJ2-7; unclear D gene. V dropped 5 bases and J dropped 7 bases, with 15 bases sitting between them. Germline lookup yields CDR1 SQVTM and CDR2 ANQGSEA. This CDR3 has 12 amino acids. CDR3: CSVIPQGNEQYF. CDR3 nucleotide sequence: TGCAGCGTTATCCCGCAAGGCAATGAGCAGTACTTC.

This clonotype occurred many times. The J gene is TRBJ2-1, the V gene TRBV27; D is perhaps TRBD1 or TRBD2 (5 bases each). There are 20 residues in the CDR3. Germline CDR1 is MNHEY and CDR2 is SMNVEV (reference sequence). V lost 7 bases and J 0 bases, leaving 28 bases between the germline ends. CDR3 DNA sequence: TGTGCCAGCACTCCTTCGGGATTGGGTGTGGCTGGGACCTCCTACAATGAGCAGTTCTTC. Residues: CASTPSGLGVAGTSYNEQFF.

The table lists this clonotype with many counts. The V and J genes are TRBV6-1 and TRBJ2-7, with D tentatively TRBD1 or TRBD2 (5 bases each). Per the germline V gene, CDR1 is MNHNS and CDR2 is SASEGT. This CDR3 has 14 residues. The V gene lost 6 bases and the J gene lost 6 bases, with 18 bases spanning the gap. The CDR3 coding sequence is TGTGCCAGCAGCTTGGGACCCGCCAAAACCGAGCAGTACTTC. Its translation: CASSLGPAKTEQYF.

This clonotype was observed a handful of times. The chain is built from TRBV14 and TRBJ2-4, with 10 bases aligning to TRBD2. CDR1 SGHDN and CDR2 FVKESK come from the germline V gene. The CDR3 is 17 residues long. Trimming at V came to 5 bases and at J to 7 bases, leaving 14 bases not matched to a gene. CDR3 protein: CASSTKPLLAGANIQYF. The DNA of the CDR3 is TGTGCCAGCAGCACGAAACCATTGCTAGCGGGAGCGAACATTCAGTACTTC.

This clonotype was detected many times. V is TRBV9 and J is TRBJ1-1, with 7 positions matching TRBD1. This CDR3 contains 14 residues. The V gene end was trimmed by 4 bases and the J gene end by 3 bases; junction bases not matched to a gene: 6. The germline CDR1 and CDR2 sequences are SGDLS and YYNGEE. The CDR3: CASSPGGGDTEAFF. In DNA, the CDR3 is TGTGCCAGCAGCCCAGGGGGAGGGGACACTGAAGCTTTCTTT.

The sample holds a few counts of this clonotype. CDR3 sequence: CASGRTGELEKLFF. CDR3 bases: TGTGCCAGCGGCCGGACAGGGGAATTGGAAAAACTGTTTTTT. V is TRBV28 and J is TRBJ1-4; 9 bases line up with TRBD1. The germline gives CDR1 MDHEN, CDR2 SYDVKM. Trimming at V came to 8 bases and at J to 8 bases, leaving 9 bases not matched to a gene. The CDR3 has 14 residues.

There are many counts of this clonotype. The CDR3 loop reads CASSQGYLGGTEAFF. The DNA for the CDR3 is TGTGCCAGCAGCCAAGGTTATCTTGGAGGGACTGAAGCTTTCTTT. V usage is TRBV3-1 and J usage is TRBJ1-1; D unresolved. V dropped 1 base and J dropped 5 bases, with 14 bases sitting between them. The CDR3 totals 15 residues. Germline V gene data show CDR1 as LGHDT and CDR2 as YNNKEL (reference sequence). Using reference TRBV3-1 and TRBJ1-1 for the parts outside the CDR3, the full variable domain is DTAVSQTPKYLVTQMGNDKSIKCEQNLGHDTMYWYKQDSKKFLKIMFSYNNKELIINETVPNRFSPKSPDKAHLNLHINSLELGDSAVYFCASSQGYLGGTEAFFGQGTRLTVV.

This clonotype has only a few counts. Being one base from a much bigger clone, this may be a read error. V is TRBV12-3 or TRBV12-4 and J is TRBJ2-1; D tentatively reads TRBD1 or TRBD2 (5 bases each). V lost 8 bases, J lost 11 bases, and 16 bases lay in between. The CDR3 sequence is 12 residues long. The DNA for the CDR3 is TGTGCCAGCGCCGATCAGGGACGTAAGCAGTTCTTC. It translates to CASADQGRKQFF.

In its sample, this clonotype was seen many times. The chain combines TRBV6-2 or TRBV6-3 with TRBJ1-1; D is ambiguous. Between the trimmed V and J ends, which lost 1 base and 6 bases, there was a span of 15 bases. The CDR3 extends over 15 amino acids. Germline lookup yields CDR1 MNHEY and CDR2 SVGEGT. CDR3 amino acids: CASSYYRLNSPEAFF. As DNA, the CDR3 is TGTGCCAGCAGTTACTACCGCCTGAACTCCCCTGAAGCTTTCTTT.

This clonotype was seen more than once but under ten times. The chain is built from TRBV6-2 or TRBV6-3 and TRBJ2-7; 9 bases map to TRBD1. With 2 bases clipped from V and 6 bases from J, the junction kept 8 bases outside the gene matches. Germline CDR1 MNHEY, CDR2 SVGEGT. The CDR3 has 15 residues. CDR3 nucleotide sequence: TGTGCCAGCAGTTACCTCGGACAGGGGACAGGCGAGCAGTACTTC. As protein: CASSYLGQGTGEQYF.

This clonotype appeared many times. The chain couples TRBV11-3 to TRBJ2-2, with D maybe TRBD1 (6 bases). There are 15 residues in the CDR3. Germline assignment: CDR1 SGHNT and CDR2 YENEEA. Deletions cut 4 bases from V and 6 bases from J, with 15 bases between. This chain's CDR3 is CASSSVAQGPGELFF. The DNA of the CDR3 is TGTGCCAGCAGCTCCGTTGCACAGGGACCCGGGGAGCTGTTTTTT.

A few counts support this clonotype. The gene calls are TRBV14 and TRBJ1-4; D remains unclear. This CDR3 spans 16 amino acids. Trimming pared 4 bases from V and 1 base from J, leaving 13 bases between. CDR1 SGHDN and CDR2 FVKESK come from the germline V gene. The chain's CDR3 is CASSPQSWVTNEKLFF. Written as DNA, the CDR3 is TGTGCCAGCAGCCCTCAATCTTGGGTAACTAATGAAAAACTGTTTTTT.

This clonotype showed up many times. The V gene is TRBV5-1, the J gene TRBJ1-2, with a weak D call TRBD1 (6 bases). The germline V and J ends were trimmed by 4 bases and 2 bases, with 21 bases remaining between them. The length of the CDR3 is 17 residues. Germline CDR1 and CDR2: SGHRS and YFSETQ. CDR3 protein: CASSLDPSGGRNYGYTF. The CDR3 region has the DNA TGCGCCAGCAGCCTGGATCCGTCTGGGGGGCGAAACTATGGCTACACCTTC.

There are a few counts of this clonotype. The CDR3 loop reads CASSQEGTGVEQYF. The CDR3 nucleotides are TGCGCCAGCAGCCAAGAAGGGACAGGGGTCGAGCAGTACTTC. The chain joins TRBV4-1 to TRBJ2-7; 10 nucleotides match TRBD1. V shed 0 bases and J 6 bases; nucleotides not matched to a gene: 2. The CDR3 is 14 residues long. Germline CDR1 and CDR2: MGHRA and YSYEKL.

There are many counts of this clonotype. The rearrangement uses TRBV9 and TRBJ2-2, with D perhaps TRBD2 (5 bases). CDR3 size: 15 residues. Between the trimmed V and J ends, which lost 3 bases and 6 bases, there was a span of 15 bases. Looked up from germline, CDR1 is SGDLS and CDR2 is YYNGEE. The CDR3 reads CASSDAFAGSGELFF. DNA for the CDR3: TGTGCCAGCAGCGACGCCTTCGCGGGTTCCGGGGAGCTGTTTTTT.